This T cell receptor beta chain is from a study of tumor-infiltrating lymphocytes in oesophageal squamous cell carcinoma. CDR1 and CDR2 (germline): SGHAT, FQNNGV. The CDR3 extends over 18 amino acids. TCRdb re-called the PCR reads with MiXCR, one entry per CDR3 protein. This repertoire shows around 12,000 distinct CDR3 sequences, around 50% found once; its top ten account for over 25%. This rearrangement joins TRBV11-2 to TRBJ2-5, with TRBD2 identical over 14 bases. The assigned J gene may be wrong: the sequence end matches TRBJ2-3 better. The sequencing sample was made of esophageal tumor tissue. The sequence came from a female donor with esophageal squamous cell carcinoma. The CDR3 DNA reads as TGTGCCAGCAGGCCGTCCGGACTAGCGGGAGGCCTTCACGATACGCAGTATTTT. This sequence encodes CASRPSGLAGGLHDTQYF.